The 30 T cell receptor beta chains below all came from one sample that was sequenced in a study of post-analysis software for immune sequencing data. General study results and limits: Compared with controls, patients had more of roughly 5 TRBV segments, including TRBV5-6, TRBV5-1 and TRBV20-1.

The antigens for these receptors are not known. Unique-molecular-identifier-tagged TCR beta cDNA libraries were used. MiXCR, applied by TCRdb to the PCR reads, yields one record per CDR3 protein. Here the sample spans some 260,000 distinct CDR3 sequences, approximately 34% being singletons. The sequencing sample was made of blood. The receptors come from a girl aged 10 to 17 with multiple sclerosis.

This clonotype was detected a few times. A much larger clone sits a single nucleotide away, making a read error possible. This chain joins TRBV7-9 and TRBJ2-3; 8 bases are a match to TRBD2. This CDR3 has 14 residues. Per germline, CDR1 SEHNR and CDR2 FQNEAQ (reference sequence). The junction had 7 bases not matched to a gene; V was cut back by 3 bases and J by 8 bases. For the CDR3, the DNA is TGTGCCAGCAGCTTCGGACTAGCAAGCGGTACGCAGTATTTT. Protein: CASSFGLASGTQYF.

This clonotype was detected many times. The chain couples TRBV4-1 to TRBJ2-5, with 10 bases that match TRBD2. Germline loops: CDR1 MGHRA, CDR2 YSYEKL. Unmatched junction bases numbered 1, after V lost 4 bases and J lost 5 bases. The CDR3 consists of 13 residues. The CDR3 region has the DNA TGCGCCAGCAGCCTGGGACTAGCGGAGACCCAGTACTTC. This gives the protein CASSLGLAETQYF.

The chain joins TRBV20-1 to TRBJ1-1; no reliable D call. V was shortened by 0 bases and J by 0 bases, with 8 bases between the two germline ends. Germline assignment: CDR1 DFQATT and CDR2 SNEGSKA (reference sequence). The CDR3 loop spans 14 amino acids. CDR3 in amino acids: CSARDQWLNTEAFF. Here the CDR3 DNA reads TGCAGTGCTAGAGATCAGTGGCTGAACACTGAAGCTTTCTTT.

This clonotype was seen ten or more times. The genes are TRBV7-2 and TRBJ2-1, with a possible D match to TRBD1 (6 bases). With 1 base removed from V and 8 bases from J, the gap between germline ends came to 15 bases. This CDR3 contains 15 residues. The germline CDR1 and CDR2 sequences are SGHTA and FQGNSA. The CDR3 here is CASSLGPDRLDEQFF. DNA of the CDR3: TGTGCCAGCAGCTTAGGCCCAGACAGGCTCGATGAGCAGTTCTTC.

As concerns this clonotype: This may stem from a read error, because a much larger clone lies one nucleotide away. V is TRBV14 and J is TRBJ1-2; no reliable D call. This CDR3 has 13 residues. From germline, CDR1 is SGHDN and CDR2 FVKESK. CDR3 sequence reads: CTSSLQTNYGYTF. The DNA of the CDR3 is TGTACCAGCAGCCTGCAGACTAACTATGGCTACACCTTC.

This clonotype was detected ten times or more. The chain carries TRBV7-9 and TRBJ2-5; D is possibly TRBD1 or TRBD2 (5 bases each). The CDR3 contains 14 residues. The V end lost 2 bases, the J end lost 4 bases, and 11 bases lay between the germline ends. Germline CDR1 is SEHNR and CDR2 is FQNEAQ (reference sequence). The CDR3 sequence: CASSLIGGRETQYF. As DNA, the CDR3 is TGTGCCAGCAGCTTAATTGGGGGACGAGAGACCCAGTACTTC. Full variable domain (outside the CDR3, taken from reference TRBV7-9 and TRBJ2-5): DTGVSQNPRHKITKRGQNVTFRCDPISEHNRLYWYRQTLGQGPEFLTYFQNEAQLEKSRLLSDRFSAERPKGSFSTLEIQRTEQGDSAMYLCASSLIGGRETQYFGPGTRLLVL.

This clonotype was observed many times. The chain links TRBV7-9 to TRBJ1-1; D is undetermined. CDR3 length: 11 residues. With 4 bases removed from V and 11 bases from J, the gap between germline ends came to 11 bases. Germline values: CDR1 SEHNR, CDR2 FQNEAQ (reference sequence). This CDR3 is CASSSGLLAFF. The CDR3 DNA sequence: TGTGCCAGCAGCTCAGGCCTTCTGGCTTTCTTT.

This clonotype was detected many times. The chain links TRBV6-1 to TRBJ2-7; TRBD2 agrees at 10 bases. The V and J ends lost 3 bases and 6 bases, in that order; junction bases with no gene match: 8. Germline lookup yields CDR1 MNHNS and CDR2 SASEGT. The CDR3 runs to 15 residues. CDR3 residues: CASSDFIAGGSEQYF. In DNA, the CDR3 is TGTGCCAGCAGTGACTTCATAGCGGGAGGCTCCGAGCAGTACTTC.

The J gene is TRBJ1-1, the V gene TRBV29-1, with no clear D. The CDR3 sequence is 13 residues long. V was trimmed by 6 bases and J by 6 bases, leaving 17 bases between them. The germline gives CDR1 SQVTM, CDR2 ANQGSEA. The CDR3 sequence: CSVDSGEGAEAFF. The CDR3 DNA is TGCAGCGTAGACTCGGGAGAGGGCGCTGAAGCTTTCTTT. The whole variable domain, filled in from reference TRBV29-1 and TRBJ1-1, reads SAVISQKPSRDICQRGTSLTIQCQVDSQVTMMFWYRQQPGQSLTLIATANQGSEATYESGFVIDKFPISRPNLTFSTLTVSNMSPEDSSIYLCSVDSGEGAEAFFGQGTRLTVV.

This clonotype was seen a single time. A single base separates this from a much larger clone, so it may be a read error. V gene TRBV7-2 combines with J gene TRBJ2-5; D not resolved. V lost 4 bases and J 11 bases, leaving 11 bases between the germline ends. Germline CDR1 SGHTA, CDR2 FQGNSA. The CDR3 consists of 11 residues. The CDR3 region is CASSSVGQQYF. The CDR3 DNA follows: TGTGCCAGCAGCTCAGTCGGGCAGCAGTACTTC.

The gene calls are TRBV12-3 or TRBV12-4 and TRBJ1-6, with D perhaps TRBD1 (6 bases). Trimming stripped 6 bases from V and 0 bases from J, with 12 bases between. The CDR3 has 16 amino acids. CDR3 in amino acids: CASSPDRSSYNSPLHF. For the CDR3, the DNA is TGTGCCAGCAGCCCCGACAGGAGCTCCTATAATTCACCCCTCCACTTT.

This clonotype has at least ten counts. The chain employs TRBV20-1 and TRBJ1-5; D may be TRBD1 (5 bases). The germline gives CDR1 DFQATT, CDR2 SNEGSKA (reference sequence). The CDR3 sequence is 13 residues long. Deletions cut 6 bases from V and 8 bases from J, with 17 bases between. This CDR3 is CSARGREQEPQHF. The DNA for the CDR3 is TGCAGTGCCCGGGGCAGGGAGCAAGAGCCCCAGCATTTT.

This clonotype appeared many times. The rearrangement links TRBV29-1 to TRBJ1-2; D remains ambiguous. Deletions cut 2 bases from V and 3 bases from J, with 10 bases between. The CDR3 sequence is 13 residues long. CDR1 SQVTM and CDR2 ANQGSEA come from the germline V gene. The CDR3 spells CSVEHKGYYGYTF. CDR3 DNA sequence: TGCAGCGTTGAACATAAGGGCTACTATGGCTACACCTTC.

Note on this clonotype: Being one base from a much bigger clone, this may be a read error. The chain is built from TRBV20-1 and TRBJ1-1; 7 positions match TRBD1. Germline CDR1 DFQATT, CDR2 SNEGSKA (reference sequence). With V trimmed by 5 bases and J by 0 bases, 12 bases remained unmatched. This CDR3 has 16 amino acids. The CDR3 DNA is TGCAGTGCTTTCAACCTCGACAGGGATATGAACACTGAAGCTTTCTTT. Translated: CSAFNLDRDMNTEAFF.

This clonotype was counted only a few times. Here the CDR3 reads CASSSDLGIQALHF. CDR3 bases: TGTGCCAGCAGCTCCGACTTAGGCATCCAGGCCCTCCACTTT. V is TRBV7-9 and J is TRBJ1-6; no definite D call. Trimming took 4 bases from V and 14 from J, leaving 18 bases between them. Germline CDR1 and CDR2: SEHNR and FQNEAQ (reference sequence). The CDR3 contains 14 residues.

This clonotype was counted only a few times. A read error is possible here, since a much larger clone lies one base away. J is TRBJ2-6 and V is TRBV12-3 or TRBV12-4; D not certain. V shed 11 bases and J shed 0 bases, with 5 bases lying between them. The CDR3 is 12 residues long. CDR3 bases: TGTGCCGGAAACTCTGGGGCCAACGTCCTGACTTTC. Translated: CAGNSGANVLTF.

This clonotype was detected only a few times. A much larger clone lies a single base off, so this may be a read error. CDR3 amino acids: CASSLVWTPGEQFF. The CDR3 coding sequence is TGTGCCAGCAGCTTAGTGTGGACCCCAGGGGAGCAGTTCTTC. The chain links TRBV7-2 to TRBJ2-1; TRBD1 might be the D (5 bases). Trimming shortened V by 1 base and J by 10 bases, and 14 bases separated the two germline ends. The CDR3 consists of 14 residues. Looked up from germline, CDR1 is SGHTA and CDR2 is FQGNSA.

This clonotype showed up many times. The V and J genes are TRBV20-1 and TRBJ2-5, with TRBD1 identical over 12 bases. This CDR3 contains 14 residues. J was trimmed by 5 bases and V by 8 bases; bases with no gene match: 9. Germline CDR1 is DFQATT and CDR2 is SNEGSKA (reference sequence). The CDR3 loop is CSTSRDRGLETQYF. The DNA for the CDR3 is TGCAGTACGAGCCGGGACAGGGGGCTGGAGACCCAGTACTTC.

In its sample, this clonotype was seen many times. V usage is TRBV25-1 and J usage is TRBJ2-4, with D unclear. CDR1 MGHDK and CDR2 SYGVNS come from the germline V gene. The V end was cut by 6 bases, the J end by 1 base, with 13 bases between. CDR3 length: 15 residues. The CDR3 DNA reads TGTGCCAGCAGCCTTGGATACCCCGCCAAAAACATTCAGTACTTC. Its translation is CASSLGYPAKNIQYF.

This clonotype is classed as medium-sized. Here the CDR3 reads CASSIGAQTTGELFF. The CDR3 DNA follows: TGTGCCAGTAGTATAGGAGCACAGACCACCGGGGAGCTGTTTTTT. V gene TRBV19 combines with J gene TRBJ2-2; no clear D gene. Trimming removed 1 base at V and 4 bases at J, with 10 bases between. This CDR3 comprises 15 residues. Germline V CDR1 and CDR2: LNHDA, SQIVND (reference sequence).

The V call is TRBV10-2, the J call TRBJ2-7; 9 positions match TRBD2. The CDR3 runs to 13 residues. J was trimmed by 5 bases and V by 6 bases; bases with no gene match: 5. Germline CDR1 reads WSHSY; CDR2 reads SAAADI. CDR3 nucleotide sequence: TGCGCCAGCAGGGTAGCGGGAGAGGACGAGCAGTACTTC. It codes for CASRVAGEDEQYF.

As concerns this clonotype: A much more abundant neighbour one base away suggests this may be a read error. The chain has TRBV6-1 and TRBJ2-2, with TRBD1 matching 8 bases. CDR1 is MNHNS and CDR2 is SASEGT in the germline V gene. The V and J ends lost 5 bases and 0 bases, in that order; junction bases with no gene match: 2. The CDR3 sequence is 15 residues long. CDR3 nucleotide sequence: TGTGCCAGCAGTCAGGACAGGGCGAACACCGGGGAGCTGTTTTTT. Protein: CASSQDRANTGELFF.

The chain links TRBV29-1 to TRBJ2-3; the match to TRBD2 covers 7 bases. CDR1 SQVTM and CDR2 ANQGSEA come from the germline V gene. This CDR3 comprises 14 residues. Trimming took 4 bases from V and 6 from J; bases not matched to a gene: 10. The CDR3 here is CSVAQAGEADTQYF. CDR3 in DNA: TGCAGCGTTGCCCAGGCGGGAGAGGCCGATACGCAGTATTTT.

The table lists this clonotype with a few counts. A much larger clone is a single base away; this may be a read error. V usage is TRBV9 and J usage is TRBJ2-1; D is perhaps TRBD2 (5 bases). CDR1 and CDR2 (germline): SGDLS, YYNGEE. This CDR3 region has 13 residues. DNA for the CDR3: TGTGCCGGCAGCGTGAGTACGGCGGGCTTCCAGTTCTTC. Translating it yields CAGSVSTAGFQFF.

The genes are TRBV4-1 and TRBJ2-2; TRBD1 matches at 10 bases. This CDR3 has 14 amino acids. Germline CDR1 reads MGHRA; CDR2 reads YSYEKL. V shed 3 bases, J shed 5 bases, and the junction held 0 bases outside the gene matches. CDR3 loop: CASSQGQGTGELFF. The DNA for the CDR3 is TGCGCCAGCAGCCAGGGACAGGGGACCGGGGAGCTGTTTTTT.

The V and J genes are TRBV29-1 and TRBJ2-3, with D hard to call. Trimming removed 4 bases at V and 1 base at J, with 12 bases between. There are 14 residues in the CDR3. CDR1 and CDR2 from the germline V gene are SQVTM and ANQGSEA. The chain's CDR3 is CSVVGRVGTDTQYF. Written as DNA, the CDR3 is TGCAGCGTTGTCGGAAGGGTGGGCACAGATACGCAGTATTTT.

The table lists this clonotype with many counts. CDR3 residues: CASSPGQGRTEAFF. The DNA of the CDR3 is TGCGCCAGCAGCCCGGGACAGGGAAGAACTGAAGCTTTCTTT. J is TRBJ1-1 and V is TRBV5-1, with TRBD1 matching over 9 bases. Trimming removed 4 bases from V and 5 bases from J; junction bases left unmatched: 6. CDR1 SGHRS and CDR2 YFSETQ come from the germline V gene. The CDR3 length is 14 residues.

At least ten counts were recorded for this clonotype. The gene calls are TRBV20-1 and TRBJ2-3; the match to TRBD2 covers 10 bases. V shed 2 bases and J 5 bases; nucleotides not matched to a gene: 7. The CDR3 consists of 15 residues. CDR1 DFQATT and CDR2 SNEGSKA come from the germline V gene (reference sequence). CDR3 DNA: TGCAGTGCTAGACAGCGGGGGGGCCGAGAAGATACGCAGTATTTT. As protein: CSARQRGGREDTQYF.

At least ten counts were recorded for this clonotype. The rearrangement links TRBV7-8 to TRBJ1-2; maybe TRBD1 (6 bases). Trimming pared 11 bases from V and 3 bases from J, leaving 10 bases between. Germline V CDR1 and CDR2: SGHVS, FQNEAQ. The CDR3 has 11 amino acids. The CDR3 here is CAGGQDYGYTF. In DNA, the CDR3 is TGTGCCGGGGGGCAGGACTATGGCTACACCTTC.

This clonotype appeared many times. The V call is TRBV27, the J call TRBJ2-1; D may be TRBD2 (5 bases). Germline values: CDR1 MNHEY, CDR2 SMNVEV (reference sequence). The CDR3 sequence is 15 residues long. V lost 7 bases to trimming and J lost 0 bases, with 13 bases between them. The CDR3 nucleotides read TGTGCCAGCAAAAGCGGAACCGGCTCCTACAATGAGCAGTTCTTC. As protein: CASKSGTGSYNEQFF.